Listed below are T cell receptor beta chains from one sample, sequenced in a study of blood T cell repertoires in COVID-19. Measured with immunoSEQ multiplex PCR; TCRdb has only the in-frame clones, and not every one. This sample yields fewer than 50,000 clones, of which over 65% are seen a single time; 50% to 75% belongs to the top ten. Sequencing was done on a sample of peripheral blood. These receptor sequences come from a man at least 80 years old with acute or convalescent COVID-19. The CDR3 runs from the conserved cysteine through the conserved F or W. D genes are given only for firm matches. Clone size, where shown, is once, few, many, or a class for clones that have expanded.

j_call clone_size v_call d_call cdr3_aa cdr3_nt
TRBJ2-1 - TRBV19 - CASSIGIGVSYNEQFF TGTGCCAGTAGTATAGGAATAGGGGTCTCCTACAATGAGCAGTTCTTC
TRBJ1-5 - TRBV4-1 - CASSQGPGWPQHF TGCGCCAGCAGCCAAGGGCCCGGGTGGCCCCAGCATTTT
TRBJ2-1 - TRBV2 TRBD2 CASRGLAGDEQFF TGTGCCAGCAGGGGACTAGCGGGAGATGAGCAGTTCTTC
TRBJ1-1 - TRBV7-3 - CASSLYMNTEAFF TGTGCCAGCAGCTTGTATATGAACACTGAAGCTTTCTTT
TRBJ2-1 - TRBV6-5 - CASSRTVKGQGEQFF TGTGCCAGCAGTCGTACCGTTAAAGGGCAGGGTGAGCAGTTCTTC
TRBJ2-7 - TRBV5-1 TRBD1 CASSFSLTGALSYEQYF TGCGCCAGCAGCTTCTCCTTGACAGGGGCTCTCTCCTACGAGCAGTACTTC
TRBJ2-1 - TRBV9 - CASSVRAGARSFNEQFF TGTGCCAGCAGCGTACGGGCAGGGGCCCGTTCTTTCAATGAGCAGTTCTTC
TRBJ1-4 - TRBV6-4 TRBD1 CASSDLDRATNEKLFF TGTGCCAGCAGTGACTTAGACAGGGCAACTAATGAAAAACTGTTTTTT
TRBJ2-7 - TRBV2 - CASSATGYEQYF TGTGCCAGCAGCGCGACTGGATACGAGCAGTACTTC
TRBJ2-5 few TRBV27 TRBD2 CASSISGSSETQYF TGTGCCAGCAGTATTAGCGGGAGCTCGGAGACCCAGTACTTC
TRBJ1-1 - TRBV5-6 - CASSLYGHLNTEAFF TGTGCCAGCAGCTTGTATGGACACTTAAACACTGAAGCTTTCTTT
TRBJ1-2 - TRBV27 TRBD1 CASSFGQGDPNGYTF TGTGCCAGCAGTTTCGGACAGGGGGATCCGAATGGCTACACCTTC
TRBJ1-6 - TRBV6-5 TRBD1 CASKDREYNSPLHF TGTGCCAGCAAGGACAGGGAGTATAATTCACCCCTCCACTTT